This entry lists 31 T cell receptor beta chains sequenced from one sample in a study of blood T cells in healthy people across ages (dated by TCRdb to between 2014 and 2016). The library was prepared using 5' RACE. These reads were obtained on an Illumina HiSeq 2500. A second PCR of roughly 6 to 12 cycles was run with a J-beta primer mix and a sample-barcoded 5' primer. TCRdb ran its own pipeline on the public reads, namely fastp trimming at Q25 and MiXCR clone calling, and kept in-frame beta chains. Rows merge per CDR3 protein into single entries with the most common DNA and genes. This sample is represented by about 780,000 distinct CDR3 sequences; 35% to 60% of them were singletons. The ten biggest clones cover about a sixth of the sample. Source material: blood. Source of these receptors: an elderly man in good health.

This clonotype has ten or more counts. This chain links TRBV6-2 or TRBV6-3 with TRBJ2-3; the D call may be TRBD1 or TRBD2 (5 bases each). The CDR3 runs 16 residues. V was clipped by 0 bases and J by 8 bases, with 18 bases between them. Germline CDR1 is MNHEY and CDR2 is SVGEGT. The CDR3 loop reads CASSYSMGETQTTQYF. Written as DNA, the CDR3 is TGTGCCAGCAGTTACTCGATGGGGGAGACGCAGACTACGCAGTATTTT.

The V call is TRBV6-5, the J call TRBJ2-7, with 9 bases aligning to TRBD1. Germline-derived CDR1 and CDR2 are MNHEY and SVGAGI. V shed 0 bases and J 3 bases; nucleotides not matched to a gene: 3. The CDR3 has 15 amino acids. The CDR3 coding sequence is TGTGCCAGCAGTTACTCCGGGACAGGGTTCTACGAGCAGTACTTC. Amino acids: CASSYSGTGFYEQYF.

CDR3 region: CASTTGRGITEAFF. DNA of the CDR3: TGTGCCAGCACTACGGGAAGGGGGATCACTGAAGCTTTCTTT. This chain connects TRBV6-5 to TRBJ1-1; TRBD1 might be the D (6 bases). Germline V gene data show CDR1 as MNHEY and CDR2 as SVGAGI. This CDR3 region has 14 residues. The germline V and J ends were trimmed by 7 bases and 4 bases, with 16 bases remaining between them.

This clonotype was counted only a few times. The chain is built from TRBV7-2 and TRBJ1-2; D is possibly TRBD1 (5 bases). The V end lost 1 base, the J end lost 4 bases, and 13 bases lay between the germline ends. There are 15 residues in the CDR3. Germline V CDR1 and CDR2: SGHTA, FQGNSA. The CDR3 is CASSLGDGFSYGYTF. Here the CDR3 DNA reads TGTGCCAGCAGCTTAGGGGACGGCTTCTCCTATGGCTACACCTTC.

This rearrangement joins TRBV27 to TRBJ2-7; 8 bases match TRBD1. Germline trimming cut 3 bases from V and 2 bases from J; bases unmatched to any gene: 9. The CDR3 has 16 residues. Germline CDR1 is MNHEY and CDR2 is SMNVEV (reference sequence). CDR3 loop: CASSFLIGQGPYEQYF. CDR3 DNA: TGTGCCAGCAGTTTCTTAATCGGACAGGGTCCCTACGAGCAGTACTTC.

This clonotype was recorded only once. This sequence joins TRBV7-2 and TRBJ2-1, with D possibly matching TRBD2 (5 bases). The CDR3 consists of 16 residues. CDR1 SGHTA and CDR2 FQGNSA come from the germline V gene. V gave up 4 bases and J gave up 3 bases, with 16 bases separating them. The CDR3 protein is CASSSSGGLVYNEQFF. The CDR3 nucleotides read TGTGCCAGCAGCTCCTCAGGAGGCCTAGTCTACAATGAGCAGTTCTTC.

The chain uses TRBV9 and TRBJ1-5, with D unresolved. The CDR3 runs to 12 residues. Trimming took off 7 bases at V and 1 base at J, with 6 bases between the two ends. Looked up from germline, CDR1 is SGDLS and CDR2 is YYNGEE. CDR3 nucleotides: TGTGCCAGCGGGGTCAGCAATCAGCCCCAGCATTTT. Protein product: CASGVSNQPQHF.

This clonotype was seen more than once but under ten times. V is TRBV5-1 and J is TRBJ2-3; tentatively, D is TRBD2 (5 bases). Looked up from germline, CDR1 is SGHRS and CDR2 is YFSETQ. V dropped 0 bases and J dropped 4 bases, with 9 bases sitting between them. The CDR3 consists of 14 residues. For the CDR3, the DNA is TGCGCCAGCAGCTTGGAGCGGAACCCAGATACGCAGTATTTT. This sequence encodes CASSLERNPDTQYF.

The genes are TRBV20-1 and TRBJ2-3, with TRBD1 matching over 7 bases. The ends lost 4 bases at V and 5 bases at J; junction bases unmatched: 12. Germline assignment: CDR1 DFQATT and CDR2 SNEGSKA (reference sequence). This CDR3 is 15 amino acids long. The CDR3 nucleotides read TGCAGTGCTACGCCAGGGGGAGAGGGGTTAGATACGCAGTATTTT. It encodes CSATPGGEGLDTQYF.

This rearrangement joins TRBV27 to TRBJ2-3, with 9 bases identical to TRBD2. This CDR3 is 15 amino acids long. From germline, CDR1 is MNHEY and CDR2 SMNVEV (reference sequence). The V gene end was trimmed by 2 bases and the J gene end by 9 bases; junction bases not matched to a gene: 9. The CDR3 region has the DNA TGTGCCAGCAGTTTAAAGGCGGGAGGGGGGGTAACGCAGTATTTT. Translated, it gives CASSLKAGGGVTQYF.

CDR3 in DNA: TGTGCCAGCAGTCCCCCGGACTGGTACCAAGAGACCCAGTACTTC. It codes for CASSPPDWYQETQYF. The chain couples TRBV12-3 or TRBV12-4 to TRBJ2-5; tentative D call: TRBD2 (5 bases). V lost 5 bases, J lost 0 bases, and 13 bases lay in between. The CDR3 is made up of 15 amino acids.

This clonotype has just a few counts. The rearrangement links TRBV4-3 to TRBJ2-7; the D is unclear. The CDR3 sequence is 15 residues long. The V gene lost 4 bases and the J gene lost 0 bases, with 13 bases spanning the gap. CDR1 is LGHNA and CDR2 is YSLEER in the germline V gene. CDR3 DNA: TGCGCCAGCAGCCCTCTAGTAGACGGCTCCTACGAGCAGTACTTC. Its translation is CASSPLVDGSYEQYF.

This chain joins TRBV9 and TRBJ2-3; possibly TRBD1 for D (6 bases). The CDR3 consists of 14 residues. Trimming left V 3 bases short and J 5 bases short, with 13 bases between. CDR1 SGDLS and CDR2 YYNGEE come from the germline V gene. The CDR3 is CASSARGPRDTQYF. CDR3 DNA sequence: TGTGCCAGCAGCGCCAGGGGACCGAGAGATACGCAGTATTTT.

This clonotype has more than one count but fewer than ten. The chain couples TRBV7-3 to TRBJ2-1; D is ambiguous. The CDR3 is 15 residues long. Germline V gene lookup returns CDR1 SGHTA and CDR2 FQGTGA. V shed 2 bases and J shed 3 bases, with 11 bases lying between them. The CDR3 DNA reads TGTGCCAGCAGCTTACGGCGCGGAGACTACAATGAGCAGTTCTTC. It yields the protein CASSLRRGDYNEQFF.

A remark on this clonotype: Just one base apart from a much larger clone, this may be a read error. For the CDR3, the DNA is TGTGCCGGCTCGACTAGACCAACATCCAATGAGCAGTTCTTC. Protein sequence: CAGSTRPTSNEQFF. The chain recombines TRBV6-1 with TRBJ2-1; a weak D match, TRBD2 (6 bases). Trimming took off 11 bases at V and 6 bases at J, with 20 bases between the two ends. The germline CDR1 and CDR2 sequences are MNHNS and SASEGT. CDR3 length: 14 amino acids.

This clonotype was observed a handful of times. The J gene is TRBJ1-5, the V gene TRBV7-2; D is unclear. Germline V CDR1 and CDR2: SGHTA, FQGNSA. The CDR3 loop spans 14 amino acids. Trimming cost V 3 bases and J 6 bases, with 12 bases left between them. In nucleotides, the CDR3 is TGTGCCAGCAGCTTTAAGGGCGGGTCTCAGCCCCAGCATTTT. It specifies CASSFKGGSQPQHF.

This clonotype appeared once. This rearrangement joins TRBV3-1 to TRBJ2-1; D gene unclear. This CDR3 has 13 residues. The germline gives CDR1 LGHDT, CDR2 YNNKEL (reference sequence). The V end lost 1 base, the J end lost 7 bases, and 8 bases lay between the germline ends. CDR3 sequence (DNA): TGTGCCAGCAGCCAAGCTCAAGCTAATGAGCAGTTCTTC. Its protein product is CASSQAQANEQFF.

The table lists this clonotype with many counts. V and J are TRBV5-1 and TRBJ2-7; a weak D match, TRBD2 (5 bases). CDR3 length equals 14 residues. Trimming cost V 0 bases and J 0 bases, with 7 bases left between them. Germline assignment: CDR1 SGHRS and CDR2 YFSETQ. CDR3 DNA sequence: TGCGCCAGCAGCTTGGAAGGGAGCTCCTACGAGCAGTACTTC. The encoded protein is CASSLEGSSYEQYF. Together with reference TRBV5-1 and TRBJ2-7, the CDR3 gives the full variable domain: KAGVTQTPRYLIKTRGQQVTLSCSPISGHRSVSWYQQTPGQGLQFLFEYFSETQRNKGNFPGRFSGRQFSNSRSEMNVSTLELGDSALYLCASSLEGSSYEQYFGPGTRLTVT.

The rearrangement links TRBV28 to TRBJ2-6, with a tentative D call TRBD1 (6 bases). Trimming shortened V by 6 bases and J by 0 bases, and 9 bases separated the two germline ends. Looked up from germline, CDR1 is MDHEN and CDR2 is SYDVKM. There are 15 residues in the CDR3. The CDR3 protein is CASRGAYSGANVLTF. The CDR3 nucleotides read TGTGCCAGCAGGGGGGCCTACTCTGGGGCCAACGTCCTGACTTTC.

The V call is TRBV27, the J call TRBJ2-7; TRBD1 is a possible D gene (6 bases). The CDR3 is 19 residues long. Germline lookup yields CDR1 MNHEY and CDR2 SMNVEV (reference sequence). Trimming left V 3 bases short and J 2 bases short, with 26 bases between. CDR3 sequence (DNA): TGTGCCAGCAGTTTCTCCCCCCTCGGTATAGGACAGAGGCCCTACGAGCAGTACTTC. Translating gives CASSFSPLGIGQRPYEQYF.

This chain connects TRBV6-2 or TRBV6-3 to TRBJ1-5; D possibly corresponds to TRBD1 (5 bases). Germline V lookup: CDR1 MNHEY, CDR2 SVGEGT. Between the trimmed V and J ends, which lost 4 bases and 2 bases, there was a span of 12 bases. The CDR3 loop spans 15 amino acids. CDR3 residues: CASSWGLARNQPQHF. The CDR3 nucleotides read TGTGCCAGCAGTTGGGGCTTAGCTCGCAATCAGCCCCAGCATTTT.

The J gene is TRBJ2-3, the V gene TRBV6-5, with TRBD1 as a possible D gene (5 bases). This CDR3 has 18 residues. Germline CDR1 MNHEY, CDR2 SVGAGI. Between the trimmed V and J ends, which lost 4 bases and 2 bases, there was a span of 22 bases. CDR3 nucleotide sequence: TGTGCCAGCAGTTCCCCCCGGCAGGGAATTTTCGCCACAGATACGCAGTATTTT. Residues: CASSSPRQGIFATDTQYF.

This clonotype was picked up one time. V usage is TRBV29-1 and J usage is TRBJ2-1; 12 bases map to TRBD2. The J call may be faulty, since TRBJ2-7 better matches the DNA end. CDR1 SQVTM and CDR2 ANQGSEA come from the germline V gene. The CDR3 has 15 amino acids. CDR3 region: CSVDLAGGAYNEQYF. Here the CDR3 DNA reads TGCAGCGTTGATCTAGCGGGAGGGGCCTACAATGAGCAGTACTTC.

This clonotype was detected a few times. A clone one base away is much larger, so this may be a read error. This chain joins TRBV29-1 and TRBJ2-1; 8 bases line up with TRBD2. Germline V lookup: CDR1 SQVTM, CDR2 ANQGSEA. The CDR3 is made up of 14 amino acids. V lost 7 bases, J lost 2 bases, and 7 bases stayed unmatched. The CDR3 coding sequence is TGCAGCGCTGTGGGGCGGGAGGCCTACAATGAGCAGTTCTTC. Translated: CSAVGREAYNEQFF.

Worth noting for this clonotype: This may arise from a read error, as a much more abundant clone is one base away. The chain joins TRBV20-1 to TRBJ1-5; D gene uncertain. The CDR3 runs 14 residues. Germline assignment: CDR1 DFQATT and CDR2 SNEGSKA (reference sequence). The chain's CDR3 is CSVRRPGSDQPQHF. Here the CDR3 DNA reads TGCAGTGTTAGAAGACCGGGGAGTGATCAGCCCCAGCATTTT.

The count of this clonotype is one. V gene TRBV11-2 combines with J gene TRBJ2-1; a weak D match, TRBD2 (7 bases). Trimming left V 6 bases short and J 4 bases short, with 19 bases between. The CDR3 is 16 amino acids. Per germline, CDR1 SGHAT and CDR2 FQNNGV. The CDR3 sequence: CASRDWRGTTYNEQFF. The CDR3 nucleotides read TGTGCCAGCAGAGACTGGAGGGGGACTACTTACAATGAGCAGTTCTTC.

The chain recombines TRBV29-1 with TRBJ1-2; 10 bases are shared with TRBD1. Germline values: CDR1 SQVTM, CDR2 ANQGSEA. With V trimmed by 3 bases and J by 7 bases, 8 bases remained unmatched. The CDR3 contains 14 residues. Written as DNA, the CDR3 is TGCAGCGTTGATTGGGACAGGGGAAGTCCTGGCTACACCTTC. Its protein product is CSVDWDRGSPGYTF.

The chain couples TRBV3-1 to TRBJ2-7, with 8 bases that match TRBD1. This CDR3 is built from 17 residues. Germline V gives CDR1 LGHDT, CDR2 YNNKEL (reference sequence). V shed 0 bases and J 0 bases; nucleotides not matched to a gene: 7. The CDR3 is CASSQDDGTGISYEQYF. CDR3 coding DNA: TGTGCCAGCAGCCAAGATGACGGGACAGGAATCTCCTACGAGCAGTACTTC.

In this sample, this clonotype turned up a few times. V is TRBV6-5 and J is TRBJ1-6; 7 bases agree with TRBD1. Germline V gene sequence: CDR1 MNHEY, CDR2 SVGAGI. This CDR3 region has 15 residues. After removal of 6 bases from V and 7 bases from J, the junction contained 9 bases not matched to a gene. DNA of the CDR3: TGTGCCAGCAGCTTCAACAGGGGTGAGAATTCACCCCTCCACTTT. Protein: CASSFNRGENSPLHF.

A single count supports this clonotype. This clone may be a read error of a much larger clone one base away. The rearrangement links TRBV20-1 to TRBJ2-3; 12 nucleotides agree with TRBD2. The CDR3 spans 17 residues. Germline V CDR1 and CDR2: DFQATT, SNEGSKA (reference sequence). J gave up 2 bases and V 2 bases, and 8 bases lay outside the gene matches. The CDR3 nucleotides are TGCAGTGCTAGAAACAGGGGACTAGCGGGCCCCACAGATACGCAGTATTTT. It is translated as CSARNRGLAGPTDTQYF.

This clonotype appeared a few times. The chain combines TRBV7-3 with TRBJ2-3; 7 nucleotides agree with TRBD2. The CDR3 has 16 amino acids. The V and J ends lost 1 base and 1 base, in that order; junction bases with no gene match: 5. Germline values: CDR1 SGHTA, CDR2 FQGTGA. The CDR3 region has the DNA TGTGCCAGCAGCTTAATGGGGGGGGGTGGCACAGATACGCAGTATTTT. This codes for CASSLMGGGGTDTQYF.